These 25 T cell receptor beta chains share one sample of origin, sequenced in a study of OX40 agonist ivuxolimab in advanced cancers. Using immunoSEQ multiplex PCR, the repertoire was profiled, and TCRdb retains in-frame clones only, with some absent. The sample lists 55,000 to 80,000 clones, 75% to 90% occurring once. Sample: CD4+ or CD8+ T cells sorted from blood, taken in a trial of the OX40 agonist ivuxolimab. The receptors here all came from an adult with an advanced solid tumor such as melanoma, head and neck, liver or kidney cancer.

The chain joins TRBV18 to TRBJ1-5; TRBD1 agrees at 7 bases. The J segment lost 7 bases and the V segment lost 3 bases, leaving 6 bases of the junction unmatched. Looked up from germline, CDR1 is KGHSH and CDR2 is LQKENI. This CDR3 is 14 amino acids long. The DNA of the CDR3 is TGTGCCAGCTCACCCGACAGGGTGGGCCAGCCCCAGCATTTT. It translates to CASSPDRVGQPQHF. Full variable domain (missing parts from reference TRBV18 and TRBJ1-5): NAGVMQNPRHLVRRRGQEARLRCSPMKGHSHVYWYRQLPEEGLKFMVYLQKENIIDESGMPKERFSAEFPKEGPSILRIQQVVRGDSAAYFCASSPDRVGQPQHFGDGTRLSIL.

Here the CDR3 DNA reads TGTGCCAGCAGCTCTGGGGGGTCCACGAGATCACCCCTCCACTTT. Its translation is CASSSGGSTRSPLHF. The chain couples TRBV5-4 to TRBJ1-6; TRBD1 is a possible D gene (5 bases). This CDR3 is built from 15 residues. The ends were cut back, 3 bases at V and 10 bases at J, with 17 bases in the middle. Germline CDR1 reads SGHNT; CDR2 reads YYREEE (reference sequence).

V and J are TRBV30 and TRBJ2-7; D is undetermined. The CDR3 runs 12 residues. The V and J ends lost 0 bases and 3 bases respectively, with 6 bases between them. CDR1 and CDR2 from the germline V gene are GTSNPN and SVGIG (reference sequence). Here the CDR3 reads CAWSVGRYEQYF. In DNA form, the CDR3 reads TGTGCCTGGAGTGTTGGCCGCTACGAGCAGTACTTC.

This clone was seen only once. The chain has TRBV6-5 and TRBJ1-5; no clear D gene. The CDR3 runs 12 residues. CDR1 and CDR2 from the germline V gene are MNHEY and SVGAGI. Trimming pared 11 bases from V and 1 base from J, leaving 9 bases between. This CDR3 is CAYARSNQPQHF. The CDR3 bases are TGTGCCTACGCTCGGAGCAATCAGCCCCAGCATTTT.

The chain recombines TRBV6-5 with TRBJ2-1; the match to TRBD2 covers 11 bases. Per germline, CDR1 MNHEY and CDR2 SVGAGI. This CDR3 has 13 residues. Germline trimming cut 7 bases from V and 10 bases from J; bases unmatched to any gene: 6. CDR3 in amino acids: CASILLAGAEQFF. In DNA form, the CDR3 reads TGTGCCAGCATCCTACTAGCGGGAGCCGAGCAGTTCTTC.

The chain combines TRBV7-2 with TRBJ1-2; D might be TRBD1 (5 bases). V gave up 2 bases and J gave up 4 bases, with 11 bases separating them. The CDR3 consists of 14 residues. Germline V CDR1 and CDR2: SGHTA, FQGNSA. This chain's CDR3 is CASSLKGEGYGYTF. For the CDR3, the DNA is TGTGCCAGCAGCTTAAAAGGGGAGGGCTATGGCTACACCTTC.

This clone turned up a few times. The chain's CDR3 is CASSARDRPTYGYTF. CDR3 sequence (DNA): TGTGCCAGCAGCGCCCGAGACAGGCCGACCTATGGCTACACCTTC. The chain has TRBV9 and TRBJ1-2; tentative D call: TRBD1 (6 bases). Trimming took 3 bases from V and 4 from J, leaving 16 bases between them. Germline CDR1 reads SGDLS; CDR2 reads YYNGEE. The CDR3 is made up of 15 amino acids.

The genes are TRBV7-9 and TRBJ1-4; D remains unclear. CDR3 size: 15 residues. Germline V CDR1 and CDR2: SEHNR, FQNEAQ (reference sequence). Trimming removed 1 base at V and 5 bases at J, with 11 bases between. The CDR3 spells CASSLGSSLNEKLFF. CDR3 in DNA: TGTGCCAGCAGCTTAGGGTCCAGCCTGAATGAAAAACTGTTTTTT.

V and J are TRBV6-5 and TRBJ2-7; 9 bases match TRBD2. Per the germline V gene, CDR1 is MNHEY and CDR2 is SVGAGI. V was clipped by 6 bases and J by 5 bases; unmatched bases: 8. There are 14 residues in the CDR3. The CDR3 nucleotides read TGTGCCAGCAGGATCCTAGCGGGACGGAACGAGCAGTACTTC. Its protein is CASRILAGRNEQYF.

The chain joins TRBV5-5 to TRBJ2-2, with D perhaps matching TRBD2 (6 bases). Germline V gene data show CDR1 as SGHKS and CDR2 as YYEKEE (reference sequence). V was trimmed by 2 bases and J by 4 bases, leaving 12 bases between them. The CDR3 consists of 15 residues. The DNA of the CDR3 is TGTGCCAGCAGCTTTGAGGGAGCGGGCACCGGGGAGCTGTTTTTT. This codes for CASSFEGAGTGELFF.

The rearrangement joins TRBV19 to TRBJ2-5; 7 bases fit TRBD1. V dropped 6 bases and J dropped 3; count of bases not matched to a gene: 1. The CDR3 runs to 12 residues. The germline V gene has CDR1 LNHDA and CDR2 SQIVND (reference sequence). The CDR3 DNA reads TGTGCCAGTAGCCAGGGGGAAGAGACCCAGTACTTC. It codes for CASSQGEETQYF. The whole variable domain, filled in from reference TRBV19 and TRBJ2-5, reads DGGITQSPKYLFRKEGQNVTLSCEQNLNHDAMYWYRQDPGQGLRLIYYSQIVNDFQKGDIAEGYSVSREKKESFPLTVTSAQKNPTAFYLCASSQGEETQYFGPGTRLLVL.

The genes are TRBV7-2 and TRBJ1-5, with D hard to call. This CDR3 has 14 residues. V shed 2 bases and J shed 3 bases, with 8 bases lying between them. CDR1 and CDR2 (germline): SGHTA, FQGNSA. CDR3 amino acids: CASSLTTVNQPQHF. Written as DNA, the CDR3 is TGTGCCAGCAGCTTAACCACAGTCAATCAGCCCCAGCATTTT. The variable domain in full, with the rest retrieved from reference TRBV7-2 and TRBJ1-5, is GAGVSQSPSNKVTEKGKDVELRCDPISGHTALYWYRQSLGQGLEFLIYFQGNSAPDKSGLPSDRFSAERTGGSVSTLTIQRTQQEDSAVYLCASSLTTVNQPQHFGDGTRLSIL.

This clone was recorded only once. The rearrangement joins TRBV5-4 to TRBJ2-1, with D hard to call. The V end was cut by 0 bases, the J end by 7 bases, with 17 bases between. This CDR3 is 16 amino acids long. Germline lookup yields CDR1 SGHNT and CDR2 YYREEE (reference sequence). CDR3 in amino acids: CASSLGVSFSANEQFF. CDR3 in DNA: TGTGCCAGCAGCTTGGGCGTCTCATTCTCCGCAAATGAGCAGTTCTTC.

This chain connects TRBV5-6 to TRBJ2-3; 14 bases fit TRBD2. The germline V gene encodes CDR1 SGHDT and CDR2 YYEEEE. The CDR3 is made up of 17 amino acids. Trimming cost V 4 bases and J 5 bases; bases outside gene matches: 9. CDR3 region: CASSGRGLAGVIDTQYF. The DNA of the CDR3 is TGTGCCAGCAGCGGACGGGGACTAGCGGGAGTTATAGATACGCAGTATTTT.

The chain carries TRBV19 and TRBJ1-4; D may be TRBD1 (6 bases). The germline gives CDR1 LNHDA, CDR2 SQIVND (reference sequence). The CDR3 sequence is 16 residues long. V lost 3 bases and J lost 13, with 24 bases in between. The CDR3 region is CASSIYPLNRDVGLFF. The CDR3 DNA reads as TGTGCCAGTAGTATTTACCCGCTTAACAGGGATGTGGGACTGTTTTTT.

This chain connects TRBV19 to TRBJ2-7; a possible D gene is TRBD2 (6 bases). V shed 9 bases and J shed 3 bases, with 12 bases lying between them. This CDR3 spans 12 amino acids. Germline CDR1 is LNHDA and CDR2 is SQIVND (reference sequence). CDR3: CASRDSHYEQYF. The CDR3 DNA reads TGTGCCAGCCGGGACTCCCACTACGAGCAGTACTTC.

This clone was counted once. V gene TRBV6-1 combines with J gene TRBJ2-7; D possibly matches TRBD1 or TRBD2 (5 bases each). The CDR3 has 13 residues. Trimming cost V 10 bases and J 2 bases, with 15 bases left between them. Germline loops: CDR1 MNHNS, CDR2 SASEGT. CDR3: CAIRAGAPYEQYF. Written as DNA, the CDR3 is TGTGCCATCAGGGCCGGGGCCCCCTACGAGCAGTACTTC.

The chain carries TRBV7-2 and TRBJ1-5; 7 bases align to TRBD1. The CDR3 loop spans 17 amino acids. Germline loops: CDR1 SGHTA, CDR2 FQGNSA. V trimming: 0 bases; J trimming: 1 base; junction bases outside the gene matches: 6. The CDR3 DNA follows: TGTGCCAGCAGCTTAGCGTCAGGGGGGGGCAGCAATCAGCCCCAGCATTTT. It is translated as CASSLASGGGSNQPQHF.

J is TRBJ2-5 and V is TRBV19; D unresolved. CDR3 length: 14 residues. CDR1 and CDR2 (germline): LNHDA, SQIVND (reference sequence). The V gene lost 1 base and the J gene lost 5 bases, with 11 bases spanning the gap. The CDR3 DNA reads as TGTGCCAGTAGTATAGGGGATAGTCGGGAGACCCAGTACTTC. Protein sequence: CASSIGDSRETQYF. The whole variable domain, filled in from reference TRBV19 and TRBJ2-5, reads DGGITQSPKYLFRKEGQNVTLSCEQNLNHDAMYWYRQDPGQGLRLIYYSQIVNDFQKGDIAEGYSVSREKKESFPLTVTSAQKNPTAFYLCASSIGDSRETQYFGPGTRLLVL.

This chain joins TRBV5-4 and TRBJ2-5; D may correspond to TRBD1 or TRBD2 (5 bases each). This CDR3 contains 12 residues. The germline V gene encodes CDR1 SGHNT and CDR2 YYREEE (reference sequence). V was trimmed by 4 bases and J by 5 bases, leaving 9 bases between them. The chain's CDR3 is CASSRDGETQYF. The CDR3 DNA is TGTGCCAGCAGCCGGGACGGGGAGACCCAGTACTTC.

In its sample, this clone was seen once. The chain recombines TRBV21-1 with TRBJ1-1. TRBV21-1 is given as a pseudogene. The CDR3 totals 13 residues. The CDR3 sequence: CASSFYRNTEAFF. CDR3 coding DNA: TGTGCCAGCAGTTTCTACCGGAACACTGAAGCTTTCTTT.

The rearrangement links TRBV25-1 to TRBJ2-7; D is possibly TRBD2 (6 bases). The length of the CDR3 is 12 residues. Germline CDR1 MGHDK, CDR2 SYGVNS. The ends were cut back, 3 bases at V and 6 bases at J, with 9 bases in the middle. This CDR3 reads CASSEEGLEQYF. Here the CDR3 DNA reads TGTGCCAGCAGTGAGGAGGGACTCGAGCAGTACTTC.

The V and J genes are TRBV10-2 and TRBJ2-2; possibly TRBD1 for D (6 bases). This CDR3 spans 15 amino acids. CDR1 and CDR2 (germline): WSHSY, SAAADI. Trimming cost V 5 bases and J 0 bases, with 10 bases left between them. DNA of the CDR3: TGCGCCAGCAGTTTACAGGGTTCGAACACCGGGGAGCTGTTTTTT. Translation gives CASSLQGSNTGELFF.

This rearrangement joins TRBV15 to TRBJ1-5; TRBD1 matches 10 bases. The V and J ends lost 4 bases and 6 bases, in that order; junction bases with no gene match: 3. Germline V lookup: CDR1 LNHNV, CDR2 YYDKDF (reference sequence). The CDR3 has 14 residues. DNA for the CDR3: TGTGCCACCAGCACGGGACAGGGGACTCAGCCCCAGCATTTT. Translating it yields CATSTGQGTQPQHF. Using reference TRBV15 and TRBJ1-5 for the parts outside the CDR3, the full variable domain is DAMVIQNPRYQVTQFGKPVTLSCSQTLNHNVMYWYQQKSSQAPKLLFHYYDKDFNNEADTPDNFQSRRPNTSFCFLDIRSPGLGDTAMYLCATSTGQGTQPQHFGDGTRLSIL.

This chain uses TRBV5-4 with TRBJ1-3; D perhaps matches TRBD1 (5 bases). V lost 0 bases and J 3 bases, leaving 10 bases between the germline ends. The CDR3 runs 15 residues. Germline assignment: CDR1 SGHNT and CDR2 YYREEE (reference sequence). The chain's CDR3 is CASSLEAGVGNTIYF. CDR3 DNA: TGTGCCAGCAGCTTGGAAGCGGGGGTTGGAAACACCATATATTTT.